This record covers a single TCR beta chain. This record comes from a study of CD8 T cells in Susac syndrome. V was clipped by 5 bases and J by 5 bases; unmatched bases: 8. The CDR3 has 14 residues. Germline assignment: CDR1 MNHEY and CDR2 SVGEGT. Random hexamers served to reverse transcribe roughly 0.45 to 1 ug RNA. Amplification of TCR beta CDR3 across 54 Vbeta and 13 Jbeta was performed with immunoSEQ multiplex PCR. TCRdb re-called the immunoSEQ multiplex PCR reads with MiXCR, one entry per CDR3 protein. Of 150,000 to 200,000 distinct CDR3 sequences in the sample, around 93% were seen once. Both CD4+ and CD8+ T cells were negatively isolated, and TEMRA cells underwent FACS enrichment.

The V and J genes are TRBV6-2 or TRBV6-3 and TRBJ2-7, with 8 bases aligning to TRBD2. Source material: CD4+ T cells from PBMCs. The receptor's source is a human donor with multiple sclerosis. CDR3 DNA: TGTGCCAGCAGTGGGAGCGGGAGCATTAACGAGCAGTACTTC. Translation gives CASSGSGSINEQYF.